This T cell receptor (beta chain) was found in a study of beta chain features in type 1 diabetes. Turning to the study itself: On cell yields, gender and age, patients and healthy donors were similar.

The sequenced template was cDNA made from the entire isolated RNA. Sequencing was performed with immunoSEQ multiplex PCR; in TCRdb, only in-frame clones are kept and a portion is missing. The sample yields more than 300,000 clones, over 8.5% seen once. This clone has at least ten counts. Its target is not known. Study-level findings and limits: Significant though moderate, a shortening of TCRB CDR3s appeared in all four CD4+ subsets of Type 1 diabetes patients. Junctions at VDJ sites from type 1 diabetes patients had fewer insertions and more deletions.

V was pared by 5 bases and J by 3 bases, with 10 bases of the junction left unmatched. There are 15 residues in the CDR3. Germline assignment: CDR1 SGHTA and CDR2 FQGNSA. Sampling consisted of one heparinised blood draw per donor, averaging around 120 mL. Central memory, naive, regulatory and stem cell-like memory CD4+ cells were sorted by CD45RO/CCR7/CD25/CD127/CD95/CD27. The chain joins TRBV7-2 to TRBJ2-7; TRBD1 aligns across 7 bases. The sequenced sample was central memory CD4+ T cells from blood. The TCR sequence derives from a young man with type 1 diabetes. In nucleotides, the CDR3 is TGTGCCAGCAGCATTTCACCGGGACAGTACTACGAGCAGTACTTC. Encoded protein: CASSISPGQYYEQYF.